This is a list of T cell receptor beta chains from one sample in a study of blood T cell repertoires in COVID-19. Only in-frame clones appear in the TCRdb table, and some are missing; sequencing was by immunoSEQ multiplex PCR. The data contain more than 150,000 clones, 84% of them singletons. Specimen: peripheral blood. These receptors all come from a young man with active or convalescent COVID-19. Both conserved end residues are part of each CDR3. The order of the fields is CDR3 length, V gene, J gene, CDR3 protein.

CDR3 length: 17; V gene: TRBV28; J gene: TRBJ2-6; CDR3 protein: CASSPRDRWARANVLTF
CDR3 length: 18; V gene: TRBV24-1; J gene: TRBJ1-5; CDR3 protein: CATTTTDREEYSNQPQHF
CDR3 length: 16; V gene: TRBV11-2; J gene: TRBJ1-3; CDR3 protein: CASSFRTGLTGNTIYF
CDR3 length: 15; V gene: TRBV5-4; J gene: TRBJ2-7; CDR3 protein: CASSLGGTRSYEQYF
CDR3 length: 14; V gene: TRBV6-5; J gene: TRBJ2-2; CDR3 protein: CATMRQWNTGELFF
CDR3 length: 13; V gene: TRBV5-8; J gene: TRBJ1-2; CDR3 protein: CASSLNRGYGYTF
CDR3 length: 12; V gene: TRBV12-3/TRBV12-4; J gene: TRBJ1-2; CDR3 protein: CASSHEYNGYTF
CDR3 length: 16; V gene: TRBV21-1; J gene: TRBJ2-3; CDR3 protein: CASSIGLAAPPDTQYF
CDR3 length: 16; V gene: TRBV10-3; J gene: TRBJ1-5; CDR3 protein: CAISDELASGNQPQHF
CDR3 length: 15; V gene: TRBV6-5; J gene: TRBJ2-3; CDR3 protein: CASRTRTGGPRGQYF
CDR3 length: 14; V gene: TRBV10-3; J gene: TRBJ1-2; CDR3 protein: CAISTGTQAYGYTF
CDR3 length: 16; V gene: TRBV28; J gene: TRBJ2-1; CDR3 protein: CASSSTTGTVYNEQFF
CDR3 length: 18; V gene: TRBV7-3; J gene: TRBJ2-1; CDR3 protein: CASSLTQIRAAQGNEQFF
CDR3 length: 12; V gene: TRBV5-6; J gene: TRBJ1-1; CDR3 protein: CASSFQWTEAFF